Listed below are T cell receptor beta chains from one sample, sequenced in a study of shared clonotypes between healthy human individuals. The data were produced by immunoSEQ multiplex PCR, yet TCRdb's version contains in-frame clones alone and is incomplete. The table lists around 2.1 million clones, about 92% of them singletons, with over 1.5% in the top ten. The sequenced material came from naive CD8+ T cells from PBMCs. The receptors stem from a man aged 18 to 35 in good health. Some clones in this sample may be carry-over from other donors' samples. The CDR3 runs from the conserved cysteine through the conserved F or W. The order of the fields is V gene, J gene, clone size, D gene, CDR3 DNA, CDR3 protein. A D gene is named only where the DNA matches it firmly. Expanded clones are given a class, and other clones once, few, many or no size at all.

TRBV7-9	TRBJ1-4	-	-	TGTGCCAGCAGCCCGGGGGGGGTGACTAATGAAAAACTGTTTTTT	CASSPGGVTNEKLFF
TRBV28	TRBJ2-2	-	TRBD2	TGTGCCAGCACGGCGACTAGCGGGAGTAACGGGGAGCTGTTTTTT	CASTATSGSNGELFF
TRBV10-3	TRBJ2-7	-	-	TGTGCCATCAGTGTTTCTGGGATCTCCCTCGAGCAGTACTTC	CAISVSGISLEQYF
TRBV5-1	TRBJ1-1	-	-	TGCGCCAGCAGCTTGTCAGGGCGGGGTACTGAAGCTTTCTTT	CASSLSGRGTEAFF
TRBV6-5	TRBJ2-2	-	-	TGTGCCAGCAGTTACTGGCAGGGTAACACCGGGGAGCTGTTTTTT	CASSYWQGNTGELFF
TRBV27	TRBJ1-4	-	TRBD1	TGTGCCAGCAGTTTCACAGGGGGCTCTGAAAAACTGTTTTTT	CASSFTGGSEKLFF
TRBV5-5	TRBJ1-2	once	-	TGTGCCAGCACCAACGGGACCCTTCTGGGGGGCTACACCTTC	CASTNGTLLGGYTF
TRBV7-9	TRBJ1-2	-	-	TGTGCCAGCAGCGGGACCGATGCTAACTATGGCTACACCTTC	CASSGTDANYGYTF
TRBV7-6	TRBJ1-2	-	-	TGTGCCAGCAGCTTAGCGCCAGATACACTCTATGGCTACACCTTC	CASSLAPDTLYGYTF
TRBV7-9	TRBJ2-1	-	-	TGTGCCAGCACCGACACCCACAGGCACAATGAGCAGTTCTTC	CASTDTHRHNEQFF
TRBV11-2	TRBJ2-7	-	-	TGTGCCAGCAGCACAAGACAGACCTACGAGCAGTACTTC	CASSTRQTYEQYF
TRBV13	TRBJ1-1	-	-	TGTGCCAGCAGCAGCTACAGGGAACTAGAAGCTTTCTTT	CASSSYRELEAFF
TRBV7-2	TRBJ2-2	-	-	TGTGCCAGCAGCTTCGGTGGCGGGGAGCTGTTTTTT	CASSFGGGELFF
TRBV27	TRBJ1-1	-	-	TGTGCCAGCGCTAGCGACAGGAACACTGAAGCTTTCTTT	CASASDRNTEAFF
TRBV19	TRBJ2-1	-	-	TGTGCCAGTAGCGGGACTTACAATGAGCAGTTCTTC	CASSGTYNEQFF
TRBV30	TRBJ1-1	-	TRBD1	TGTGCCCTAAGGGGGGGCAGGGGGACTGAAGCTTTCTTT	CALRGGRGTEAFF
TRBV28	TRBJ2-3	-	TRBD2	TGTGCCAGCAGTCGAGGACTAGCGGGGGCGACAGATACGCAGTATTTT	CASSRGLAGATDTQYF
TRBV7-2	TRBJ2-5	-	TRBD2	TGTGCCAGCAGCCAGATAGCGGGAGGAACCATATACCAAGAGACCCAGTACTTC	CASSQIAGGTIYQETQYF
TRBV5-6	TRBJ2-1	once	TRBD2	TGTGCCAGCAGCTTGGGGCTAGCGGGAGGGTACAATGAGCAGTTCTTC	CASSLGLAGGYNEQFF
TRBV7-6	TRBJ2-1	-	-	TGTGCCAGCAGCTTAGGTTACAATGAGCAGTTCTTC	CASSLGYNEQFF
TRBV30	TRBJ1-1	-	-	TGTGCCTGGAGTGGTGAGGGAATATATGGTCGGAACACTGAAGCTTTCTTT	CAWSGEGIYGRNTEAFF
TRBV6-5	TRBJ2-7	-	-	TGTGCCAGCAGTTACTCGGGACCTTCCTACGAGCAGTACTTC	CASSYSGPSYEQYF